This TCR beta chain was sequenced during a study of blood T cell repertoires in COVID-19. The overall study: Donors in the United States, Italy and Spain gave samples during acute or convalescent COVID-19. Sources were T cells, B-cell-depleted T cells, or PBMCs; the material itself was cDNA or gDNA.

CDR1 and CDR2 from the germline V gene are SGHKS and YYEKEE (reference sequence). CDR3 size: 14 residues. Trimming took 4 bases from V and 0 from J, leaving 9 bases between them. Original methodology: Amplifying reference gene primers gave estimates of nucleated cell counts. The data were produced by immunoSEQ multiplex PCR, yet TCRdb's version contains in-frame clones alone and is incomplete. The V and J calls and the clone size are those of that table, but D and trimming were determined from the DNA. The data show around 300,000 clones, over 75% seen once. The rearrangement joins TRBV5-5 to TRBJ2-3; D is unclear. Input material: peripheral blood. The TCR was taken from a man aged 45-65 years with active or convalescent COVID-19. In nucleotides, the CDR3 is TGTGCCAGCAGCCCGACGGAGAGCACAGATACGCAGTATTTT. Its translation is CASSPTESTDTQYF.